Below are 4 T cell receptor beta chains sequenced from a single sample in a study of glioma-infiltrating T cells after dendritic cell vaccination. Time point in this sample: after dendritic cell vaccination, including at tumor progression/relapse. Profiling relied on immunoSEQ multiplex PCR, and the TCRdb table lists in-frame clones only, not all of them. There are about 65,000 clones in the sample; around 86% occur only once, and approximately 10% lies in the top ten. The starting material was blood, obtained after dendritic cell vaccination. The origin of the receptors is a human donor with glioblastoma.

CDR3 loop: CASNDRQDRGSQLSEKLFF. Here the CDR3 DNA reads TGTGCCAGTAACGACCGACAGGATAGGGGGAGTCAATTATCAGAAAAACTGTTTTTT. V usage is TRBV19 and J usage is TRBJ1-4, with D possibly being TRBD1 (6 bases). With 7 bases removed from V and 8 bases from J, the gap between germline ends came to 32 bases. This CDR3 has 19 amino acids. Germline V CDR1 and CDR2: LNHDA, SQIVND (reference sequence).

A single count supports this clone. The rearrangement uses TRBV6-4 and TRBJ1-5, with D perhaps TRBD1 (6 bases). CDR1 is MRHNA and CDR2 is SNTAGT in the germline V gene. Trimming left V 3 bases short and J 5 bases short, with 8 bases between. The CDR3 extends over 13 amino acids. This chain's CDR3 is CASSEGGHQPQHF. DNA for the CDR3: TGTGCCAGCAGTGAGGGGGGGCATCAGCCCCAGCATTTT.

The V call is TRBV9, the J call TRBJ2-2; no firm D call. This CDR3 comprises 12 residues. Trimming removed 2 bases at V and 3 bases at J, with 2 bases between. The germline gives CDR1 SGDLS, CDR2 YYNGEE. The CDR3, as DNA: TGTGCCAGCAGCGTCTACACCGGGGAGCTGTTTTTT. This sequence encodes CASSVYTGELFF.

The J gene is TRBJ1-1, the V gene TRBV11-3; D perhaps matches TRBD1 (5 bases). From germline, CDR1 is SGHNT and CDR2 YENEEA. This CDR3 has 18 amino acids. Trimming took 1 base from V and 10 from J, leaving 28 bases between them. This CDR3 is CASSLVGGLAGGRVGAFF. CDR3 coding DNA: TGTGCCAGCAGCTTAGTCGGGGGTCTCGCAGGAGGAAGAGTGGGAGCTTTCTTT.